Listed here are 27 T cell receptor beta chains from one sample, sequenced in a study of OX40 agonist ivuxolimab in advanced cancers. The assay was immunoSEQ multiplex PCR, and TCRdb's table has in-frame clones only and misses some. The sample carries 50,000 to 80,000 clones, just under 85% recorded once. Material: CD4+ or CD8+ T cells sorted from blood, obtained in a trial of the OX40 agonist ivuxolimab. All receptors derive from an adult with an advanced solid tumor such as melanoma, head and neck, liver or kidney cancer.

CDR3 protein: CSAGRSSGNTIYF. In nucleotides, the CDR3 is TGCAGCGCCGGACGGAGCTCTGGAAACACCATATATTTT. This rearrangement joins TRBV29-1 to TRBJ1-3, with D hard to call. Trimming removed 7 bases from V and 0 bases from J, with 10 bases in between. Germline V CDR1 and CDR2: SQVTM, ANQGSEA. CDR3 length: 13 residues.

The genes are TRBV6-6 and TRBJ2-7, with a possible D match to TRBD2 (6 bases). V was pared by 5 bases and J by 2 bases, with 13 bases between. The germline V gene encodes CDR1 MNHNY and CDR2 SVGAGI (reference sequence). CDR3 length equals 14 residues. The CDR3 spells CASSRLSGAYEQYF. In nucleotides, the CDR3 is TGTGCCAGCAGTAGGCTTAGCGGTGCCTACGAGCAGTACTTC.

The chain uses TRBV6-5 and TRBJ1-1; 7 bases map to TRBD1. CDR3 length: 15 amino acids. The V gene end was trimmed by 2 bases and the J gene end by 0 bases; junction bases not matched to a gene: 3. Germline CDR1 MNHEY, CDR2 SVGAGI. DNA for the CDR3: TGTGCCAGCAGTTACGCAGGGGGGTTGAACACTGAAGCTTTCTTT. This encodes CASSYAGGLNTEAFF.

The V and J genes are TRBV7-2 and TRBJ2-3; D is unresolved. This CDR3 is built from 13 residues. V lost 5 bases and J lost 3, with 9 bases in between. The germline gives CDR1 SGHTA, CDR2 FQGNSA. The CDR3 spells CASSTRQTDTQYF. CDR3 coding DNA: TGTGCCAGCAGCACCCGACAAACAGATACGCAGTATTTT.

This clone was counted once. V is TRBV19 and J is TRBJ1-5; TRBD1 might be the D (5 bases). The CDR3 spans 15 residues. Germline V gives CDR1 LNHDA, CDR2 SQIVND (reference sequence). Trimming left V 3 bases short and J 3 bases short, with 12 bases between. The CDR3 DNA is TGTGCCAGTAGTATTCAGGGAGTGGTCAATCAGCCCCAGCATTTT. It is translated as CASSIQGVVNQPQHF.

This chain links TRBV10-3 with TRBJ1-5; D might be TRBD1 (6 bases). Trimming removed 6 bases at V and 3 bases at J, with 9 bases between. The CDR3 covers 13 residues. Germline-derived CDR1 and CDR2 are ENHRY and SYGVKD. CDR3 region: CAIRGQINQPQHF. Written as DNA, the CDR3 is TGTGCCATCAGAGGACAGATCAATCAGCCCCAGCATTTT.

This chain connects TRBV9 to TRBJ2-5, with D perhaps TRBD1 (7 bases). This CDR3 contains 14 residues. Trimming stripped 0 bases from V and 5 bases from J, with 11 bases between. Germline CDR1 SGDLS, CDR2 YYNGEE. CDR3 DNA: TGTGCCAGCAGCGTAGGCCAGGGGGGTGAGACCCAGTACTTC. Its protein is CASSVGQGGETQYF.

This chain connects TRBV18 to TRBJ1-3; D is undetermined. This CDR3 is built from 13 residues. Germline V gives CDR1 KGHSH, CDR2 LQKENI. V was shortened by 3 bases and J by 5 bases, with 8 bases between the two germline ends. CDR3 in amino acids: CASSPSGRNTIYF. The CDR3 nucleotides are TGTGCCAGCTCACCGAGCGGTAGAAACACCATATATTTT.

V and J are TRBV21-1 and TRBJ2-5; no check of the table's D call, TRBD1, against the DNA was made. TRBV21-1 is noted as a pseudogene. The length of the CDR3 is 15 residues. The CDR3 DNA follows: TGTGCCAGCAGCAAAGGCCGGACAGGGCAAGAGACCCAGTACTTC. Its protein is CASSKGRTGQETQYF.

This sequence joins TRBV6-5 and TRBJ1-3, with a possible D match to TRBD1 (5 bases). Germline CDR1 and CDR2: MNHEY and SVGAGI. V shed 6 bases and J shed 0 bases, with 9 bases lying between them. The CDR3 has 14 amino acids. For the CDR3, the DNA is TGTGCCAGCAGAGGGACCGCCTCTGGAAACACCATATATTTT. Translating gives CASRGTASGNTIYF.

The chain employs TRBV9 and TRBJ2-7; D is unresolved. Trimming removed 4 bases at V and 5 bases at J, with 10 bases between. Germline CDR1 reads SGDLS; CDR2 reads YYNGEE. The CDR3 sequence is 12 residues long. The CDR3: CASSPGSNEQYF. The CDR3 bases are TGTGCCAGCAGCCCCGGGTCCAACGAGCAGTACTTC.

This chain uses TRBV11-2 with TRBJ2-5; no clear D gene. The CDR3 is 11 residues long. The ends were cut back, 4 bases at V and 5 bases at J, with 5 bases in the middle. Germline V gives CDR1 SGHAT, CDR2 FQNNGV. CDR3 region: CASSYWETQYF. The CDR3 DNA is TGTGCCAGCAGCTACTGGGAGACCCAGTACTTC.

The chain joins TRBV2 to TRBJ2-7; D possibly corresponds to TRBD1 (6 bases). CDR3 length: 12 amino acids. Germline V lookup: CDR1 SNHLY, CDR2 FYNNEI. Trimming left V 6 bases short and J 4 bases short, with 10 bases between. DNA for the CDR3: TGTGCCAGCAGATCAGGGGATTACGAGCAGTACTTC. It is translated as CASRSGDYEQYF.

DNA of the CDR3: TGCGCCAGCAGCTTGAGGGGGGGCGCAGGGGAGACCCAGTACTTC. Its protein product is CASSLRGGAGETQYF. The chain links TRBV5-1 to TRBJ2-5; maybe TRBD2 (7 bases). Germline CDR1 and CDR2: SGHRS and YFSETQ. V lost 1 base and J 5 bases, leaving 15 bases between the germline ends. The CDR3 spans 15 residues.

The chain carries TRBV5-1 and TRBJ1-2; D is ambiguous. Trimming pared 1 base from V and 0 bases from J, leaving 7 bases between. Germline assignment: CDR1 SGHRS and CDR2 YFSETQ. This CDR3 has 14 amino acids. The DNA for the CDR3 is TGCGCCAGCAGCTTGTTCTCTTCTAACTATGGCTACACCTTC. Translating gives CASSLFSSNYGYTF.

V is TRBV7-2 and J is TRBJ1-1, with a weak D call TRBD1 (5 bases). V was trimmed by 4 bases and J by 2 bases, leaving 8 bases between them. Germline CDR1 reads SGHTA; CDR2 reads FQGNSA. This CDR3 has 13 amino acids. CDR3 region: CASSWGRNTEAFF. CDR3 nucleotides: TGTGCCAGCAGCTGGGGCCGAAACACTGAAGCTTTCTTT.

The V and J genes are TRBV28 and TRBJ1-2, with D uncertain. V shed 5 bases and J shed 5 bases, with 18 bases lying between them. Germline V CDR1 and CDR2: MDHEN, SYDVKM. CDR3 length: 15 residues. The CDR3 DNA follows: TGTGCCAGCAGTAGCCTGGCTCCGATAAGTTATGGCTACACCTTC. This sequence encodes CASSSLAPISYGYTF.

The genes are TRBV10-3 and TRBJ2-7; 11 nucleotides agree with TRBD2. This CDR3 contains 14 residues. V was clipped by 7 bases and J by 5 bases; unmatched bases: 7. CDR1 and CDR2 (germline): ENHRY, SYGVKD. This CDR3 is CAITGTSGLHEQYF. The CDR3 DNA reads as TGTGCCATCACCGGGACTAGCGGCCTCCACGAGCAGTACTTC.

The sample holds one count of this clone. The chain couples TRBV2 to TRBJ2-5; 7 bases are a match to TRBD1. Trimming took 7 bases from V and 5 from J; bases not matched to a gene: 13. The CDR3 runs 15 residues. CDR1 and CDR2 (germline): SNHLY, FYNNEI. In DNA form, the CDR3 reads TGTGCCAGCAAACCGCAGGGGGTGTCATCGGAGACCCAGTACTTC. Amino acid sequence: CASKPQGVSSETQYF. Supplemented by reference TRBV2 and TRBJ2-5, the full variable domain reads EPEVTQTPSHQVTQMGQEVILRCVPISNHLYFYWYRQILGQKVEFLVSFYNNEISEKSEIFDDQFSVERPDGSNFTLKIRSTKLEDSAMYFCASKPQGVSSETQYFGPGTRLLVL.

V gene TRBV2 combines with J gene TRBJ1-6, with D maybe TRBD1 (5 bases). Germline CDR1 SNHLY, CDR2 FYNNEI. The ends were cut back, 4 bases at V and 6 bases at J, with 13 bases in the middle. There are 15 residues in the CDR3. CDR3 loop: CASSVGRQSNSPLHF. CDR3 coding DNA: TGTGCCAGCAGTGTCGGGAGACAGTCTAATTCACCCCTCCACTTT.

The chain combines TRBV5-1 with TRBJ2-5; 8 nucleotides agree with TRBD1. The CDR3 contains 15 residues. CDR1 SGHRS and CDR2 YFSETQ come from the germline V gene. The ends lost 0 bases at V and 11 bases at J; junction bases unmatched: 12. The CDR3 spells CASSLEGRGLGEQYF. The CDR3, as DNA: TGCGCCAGCAGCTTGGAGGGCAGGGGGCTCGGAGAGCAGTACTTC.

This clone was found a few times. CDR3 nucleotides: TGTGCCAGCAGCTTGGCCTTTGTGAACACTGAAGCTTTCTTT. Protein sequence: CASSLAFVNTEAFF. The J gene is TRBJ1-1, the V gene TRBV5-5; D is ambiguous. Trimming removed 0 bases at V and 0 bases at J, with 6 bases between. Per germline, CDR1 SGHKS and CDR2 YYEKEE (reference sequence). This CDR3 has 14 amino acids. The variable domain in full, completed from reference TRBV5-5 and TRBJ1-1, reads DAGVTQSPTHLIKTRGQQVTLRCSPISGHKSVSWYQQVLGQGPQFIFQYYEKEERGRGNFPDRFSARQFPNYSSELNVNALLLGDSALYLCASSLAFVNTEAFFGQGTRLTVV.

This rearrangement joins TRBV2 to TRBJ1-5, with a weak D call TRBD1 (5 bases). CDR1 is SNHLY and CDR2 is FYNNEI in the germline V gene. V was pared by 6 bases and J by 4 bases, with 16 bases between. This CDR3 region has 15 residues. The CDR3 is CASRPREGGNQPQHF. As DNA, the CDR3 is TGTGCCAGCAGACCCAGGGAGGGAGGGAATCAGCCCCAGCATTTT.

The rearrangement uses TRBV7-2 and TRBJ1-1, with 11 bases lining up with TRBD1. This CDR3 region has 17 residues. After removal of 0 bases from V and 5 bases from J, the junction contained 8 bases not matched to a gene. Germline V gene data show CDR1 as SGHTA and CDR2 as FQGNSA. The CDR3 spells CASSLAIGQGAETEAFF. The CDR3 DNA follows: TGTGCCAGCAGCTTAGCGATAGGACAGGGGGCGGAAACTGAAGCTTTCTTT.

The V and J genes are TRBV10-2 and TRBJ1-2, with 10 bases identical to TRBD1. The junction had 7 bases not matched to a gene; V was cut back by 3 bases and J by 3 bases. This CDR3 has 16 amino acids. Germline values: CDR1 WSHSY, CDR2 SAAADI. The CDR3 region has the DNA TGCGCCAGCAGTGACCCCGGGACAGGGGAGGACTATGGCTACACCTTC. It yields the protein CASSDPGTGEDYGYTF.

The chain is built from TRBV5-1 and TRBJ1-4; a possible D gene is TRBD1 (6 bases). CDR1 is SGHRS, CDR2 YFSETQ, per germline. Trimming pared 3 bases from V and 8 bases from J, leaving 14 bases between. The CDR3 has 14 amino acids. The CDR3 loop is CASSSTGSGEKLFF. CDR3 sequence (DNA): TGCGCCAGCAGCTCTACAGGGAGTGGGGAAAAACTGTTTTTT.

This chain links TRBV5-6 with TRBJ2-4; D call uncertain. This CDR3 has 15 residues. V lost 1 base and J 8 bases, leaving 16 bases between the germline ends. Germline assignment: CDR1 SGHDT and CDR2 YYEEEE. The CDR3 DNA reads TGTGCCAGCAGCTTGACCACTGGTGAAGGATACATTCAGTACTTC. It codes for CASSLTTGEGYIQYF.